This T cell receptor beta chain is from a study of T cell clonotyping in hematopoietic cell transplantation. Study outcomes and limitations: Cells were unsorted, so CD4 and CD8 contributions were not separated. Recipient TCR diversity dropped after transplant; expanded clonotypes rose from day 30 to 180.

The repertoire was sequenced with immunoSEQ multiplex PCR; TCRdb's copy has only in-frame clones and lacks some. The sample shows about 20,000 clones, 90% of them seen only once. Time point here: recipient sample about 28 days before transplant, after cytoreduction. Recipients were bled about 28 days pretransplant and at posttransplant days 30, 100, 180. This clone appeared a few times. What it binds is not known. This sample comprised peripheral blood mononuclear cells, obtained before stem cell transplant. The TCR comes from a man between 18 and 35 years old with biphenotypic leukemia. Some clones in this sample may be carry-over from other donors' samples.

CDR3 bases: TGTGCCTGGAGTGCCCGGGGGTGGGCGGTTGGCTACACCTTC. This encodes CAWSARGWAVGYTF. The J gene is TRBJ1-2, the V gene TRBV30, with TRBD1 as a possible D gene (5 bases). Germline CDR1 reads GTSNPN; CDR2 reads SVGIG (reference sequence). V shed 1 base and J shed 7 bases, with 16 bases lying between them. This CDR3 contains 14 residues.